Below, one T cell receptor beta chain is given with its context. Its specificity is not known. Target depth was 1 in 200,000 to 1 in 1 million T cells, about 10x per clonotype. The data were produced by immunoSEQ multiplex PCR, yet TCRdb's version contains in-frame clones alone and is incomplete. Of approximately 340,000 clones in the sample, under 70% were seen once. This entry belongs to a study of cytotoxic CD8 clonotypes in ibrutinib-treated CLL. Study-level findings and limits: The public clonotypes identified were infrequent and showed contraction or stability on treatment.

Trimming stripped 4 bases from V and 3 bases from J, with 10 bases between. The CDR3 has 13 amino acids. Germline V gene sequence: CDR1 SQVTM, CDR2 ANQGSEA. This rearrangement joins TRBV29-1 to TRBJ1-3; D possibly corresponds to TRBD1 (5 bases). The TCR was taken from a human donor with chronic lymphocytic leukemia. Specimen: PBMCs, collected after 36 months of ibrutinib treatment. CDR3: CSVVARVGNTIYF. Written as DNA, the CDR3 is TGCAGCGTTGTGGCCAGGGTTGGAAACACCATATATTTT.